The rows below give T cell receptor beta chains drawn from one sample of a study of shared clonotypes between healthy human individuals. This table comes from immunoSEQ multiplex PCR, and its TCRdb copy is limited to in-frame clones, with some not included. The sample shows over 150,000 clones, 60% to 75% of them seen only once. Sequencing was done on a sample of memory CD4+ T cells sorted from blood. These TCRs come from a man between 25 and 39 years old in good health. The CDR3 runs from the conserved cysteine through the conserved F or W. Each record gives: clone size, V gene, J gene, D gene, CDR3 protein, CDR3 DNA. The D gene is left open where the match is weak. A clone size is listed for some rows: how often the clone was seen (once, few, many), or a class if it is expanded.

>-|TRBV5-1|TRBJ2-5|TRBD2
CASSLRTSEQETQYF
TGCGCCAGCAGCCTTAGGACTAGCGAGCAAGAGACCCAGTACTTC
>-|TRBV4-1|TRBJ1-2|-
CASSQDGTGKADGYTF
TGCGCCAGCAGCCAAGACGGTACAGGGAAGGCGGATGGCTACACCTTC
>few|TRBV10-2|TRBJ2-7|TRBD1
CASRKGQYYEQYF
TGCGCCAGCAGGAAGGGACAGTACTACGAGCAGTACTTC
>-|TRBV7-6|TRBJ2-1|-
CASSSSPQGLARDEQFF
TGTGCCAGCAGCTCATCACCCCAAGGGCTAGCGAGGGATGAGCAGTTCTTC
>few|TRBV11-2|TRBJ1-5|-
CASSEGAGVSNQPQHF
TGTGCCAGCAGCGAAGGGGCAGGGGTCAGCAATCAGCCCCAGCATTTT
>-|TRBV6-6|TRBJ1-2|-
CASAQGRRYYGYTF
TGTGCCAGTGCTCAGGGCCGAAGGTACTATGGCTACACCTTC
>-|TRBV5-8|TRBJ2-2|-
CASSLARTENTGELFF
TGTGCCAGCAGCTTGGCCCGGACAGAGAACACCGGGGAGCTGTTTTTT
>-|TRBV5-1|TRBJ2-1|-
CASKRLSFEDEQFF
TGCGCCAGCAAAAGACTTAGCTTTGAGGATGAGCAGTTCTTC
>-|TRBV27|TRBJ1-2|-
CASSWRGVSVEHYGYTF
TGTGCCAGCAGTTGGCGGGGGGTTAGTGTGGAGCACTATGGCTACACCTTC
>few|TRBV28|TRBJ1-2|-
CASCLPGGYGYTF
TGTGCCAGTTGCCTCCCGGGAGGCTATGGCTACACCTTC
>-|TRBV19|TRBJ1-4|-
CASKLGRSTEKLFF
TGTGCCAGTAAGTTAGGACGGTCGACAGAAAAACTGTTTTTT
>-|TRBV23-1|TRBJ2-4|-
CASSQSGVGKNIQYF
TGCGCCAGCAGTCAATCGGGGGTTGGCAAAAACATTCAGTACTTC
>-|TRBV5-4|TRBJ2-5|-
CASSLSSVGGSQETQYF
TGTGCCAGCAGCTTGAGTTCTGTAGGAGGGTCACAAGAGACCCAGTACTTC
>few|TRBV4-3|TRBJ2-1|TRBD2
CASSQGNVLAGVNNEQFF
TGCGCCAGCAGCCAAGGGAACGTACTAGCGGGAGTTAACAATGAGCAGTTCTTC
>-|TRBV7-2|TRBJ2-1|-
CASSLYRTRDEQFF
TGTGCCAGCAGCTTATATCGGACAAGGGATGAGCAGTTCTTC
>-|TRBV7-3|TRBJ2-2|TRBD2
CASSAEPLAAYTGELFF
TGTGCCAGCAGCGCCGAACCCCTAGCGGCCTACACCGGGGAGCTGTTTTTT
>-|TRBV6-1|TRBJ1-2|TRBD1
CASSYGTGANYGYTF
TGTGCCAGTTCGTATGGGACAGGAGCAAACTATGGCTACACCTTC
>-|TRBV4-1|TRBJ2-1|TRBD1
CASSQGQGASDEQFF
TGCGCCAGCAGCCAAGGACAGGGGGCTAGCGATGAGCAGTTCTTC
>-|TRBV6-1|TRBJ2-7|-
CASKLQGYEQYF
TGTGCCAGCAAACTACAGGGCTACGAGCAGTACTTC
>-|TRBV7-8|TRBJ2-7|TRBD1
CASSSRQGAYEQYF
TGTGCCAGCAGCTCGAGACAGGGGGCCTACGAGCAGTACTTC
>-|TRBV27|TRBJ2-3|-
CASSNIRVLTSTDTQYF
TGTGCCAGCAGTAACATCAGGGTGCTAACCAGCACAGATACGCAGTATTTT
>-|TRBV28|TRBJ2-1|TRBD1
CASSSRGYSYNEQFF
TGTGCCAGCAGTTCCAGGGGGTACTCCTACAATGAGCAGTTCTTC
>many|TRBV5-1|TRBJ2-7|-
CASSLDRAYGEQYF
TGCGCCAGCAGCTTGGACAGGGCATACGGCGAGCAGTACTTC
>few|TRBV27|TRBJ2-7|TRBD2
CASSFREWGTTYEQYF
TGTGCCAGCAGTTTTCGGGAGTGGGGGACTACCTACGAGCAGTACTTC
>few|TRBV6-6|TRBJ2-1|-
CASSYSSGRNEQFF
TGTGCCAGCAGTTACTCGTCGGGGCGTAATGAGCAGTTCTTC
>-|TRBV5-8|TRBJ2-1|TRBD2
CASSVLLTSGPYNEQFF
TGTGCCAGCAGCGTCCTACTGACTAGCGGCCCCTACAATGAGCAGTTCTTC
>-|TRBV14|TRBJ2-4|-
CASSQGGNLLNIQYF
TGTGCCAGCAGCCAAGGGGGCAACTTATTAAACATTCAGTACTTC
>-|TRBV18|TRBJ1-1|-
CASSPGDRSEAFF
TGTGCCAGCTCACCGGGAGACAGGAGTGAAGCTTTCTTT
>-|TRBV28|TRBJ2-7|TRBD1
CASSFIVTISGQGAYEQYF
TGTGCCAGCAGTTTCATAGTTACCATCTCGGGACAGGGCGCCTACGAGCAGTACTTC
>-|TRBV11-3|TRBJ2-1|-
CASSLRPYNEQFF
TGTGCCAGCAGCTTAAGACCCTACAATGAGCAGTTCTTC
>-|TRBV5-1|TRBJ2-5|-
CASSLAGFAGETQYF
TGCGCCAGCAGCTTGGCCGGCTTCGCTGGGGAGACCCAGTACTTC
>-|TRBV11-3|TRBJ2-3|-
CASSPPGSTDTQYF
TGTGCCAGCAGCCCCCCAGGGAGCACAGATACGCAGTATTTT
>-|TRBV4-2|TRBJ2-7|-
CASSQDVSYEQYF
TGTGCCAGCAGCCAAGACGTCTCCTACGAGCAGTACTTC
>-|TRBV6-5|TRBJ2-7|-
CASSSTGLDYEQYF
TGTGCCAGCAGTTCTACCGGTCTAGACTACGAGCAGTACTTC
>-|TRBV28|TRBJ1-2|-
CASTGVGGYTF
TGTGCCAGCACAGGGGTCGGGGGCTACACCTTC
>-|TRBV6-1|TRBJ2-1|TRBD2
CASGLERGAYNEQFF
TGTGCCAGCGGGTTAGAGCGGGGCGCCTACAATGAGCAGTTCTTC
>-|TRBV20-1|TRBJ1-1|-
CSATGFAEAFF
TGCAGTGCTACAGGGTTTGCTGAAGCTTTCTTT
>few|TRBV4-3|TRBJ2-2|TRBD2
CASSHPRVGGGLTGELFF
TGCGCCAGCAGCCACCCAAGGGTGGGCGGGGGACTTACCGGGGAGCTGTTTTTT
>-|TRBV28|TRBJ2-7|TRBD2
CASKPLTSQFYEQYF
TGTGCCAGCAAACCCCTGACTAGCCAGTTCTACGAGCAGTACTTC
>-|TRBV28|TRBJ1-4|-
CATWGSREKLFF
TGTGCCACGTGGGGGTCTAGGGAAAAACTGTTTTTT
>-|TRBV10-3|TRBJ2-7|TRBD2
CAIRARLADDYEQYF
TGTGCCATCAGAGCCCGACTAGCGGACGACTACGAGCAGTACTTC
>many|TRBV5-1|TRBJ2-2|TRBD2
CASSSLAGGLNTGELFF
TGCGCCAGCAGCTCCTTGGCGGGAGGCCTGAACACCGGGGAGCTGTTTTTT
>-|TRBV13|TRBJ2-7|-
CASSTLGPSYEQYF
TGTGCCAGCAGCACCTTGGGCCCCTCCTACGAGCAGTACTTC
>once|TRBV4-1|TRBJ2-1|TRBD2
CASSQAPGSLAGGPQFF
TGCGCCAGCAGCCAAGCCCCTGGGAGTCTAGCGGGAGGGCCACAGTTCTTC
>few|TRBV5-1|TRBJ1-1|-
CASSLTGPVNTEAFF
TGCGCCAGCAGCTTGACGGGTCCGGTGAACACTGAAGCTTTCTTT
>-|TRBV7-2|TRBJ2-7|TRBD2
CASSLAGSGSSHEQYF
TGTGCCAGCAGCTTAGCCGGTAGCGGGAGCTCCCACGAGCAGTACTTC
>few|TRBV7-9|TRBJ1-1|-
CASSSGLVGVGEAFF
TGTGCCAGCAGCTCGGGCCTGGTGGGAGTAGGTGAAGCTTTCTTT
>few|TRBV5-1|TRBJ2-3|-
CASSRGTDTQYF
TGCGCCAGCAGCCGGGGCACAGATACGCAGTATTTT